This T cell receptor (beta chain) was sequenced in a study of blood T cell repertoires in COVID-19. In the study overall: Sample material is recorded as cDNA or gDNA derived from T cells, B-cell-depleted T cells, or PBMCs.

There are 17 residues in the CDR3. V shed 3 bases, J shed 1 base, and the junction held 8 bases outside the gene matches. Per germline, CDR1 SGHTA and CDR2 FQGTGA. How the authors handled the data: Reference gene primer amplification gave nucleated cell count estimates. Clones were sequenced by immunoSEQ multiplex PCR, and TCRdb holds only the in-frame ones, with some missing. V, J and clone size reflect that table, while D and trimming were determined from the DNA. The table has about 66,000 clones, 90% to 95% seen once. This clone was seen only once. The source material was peripheral blood. V usage is TRBV7-3 and J usage is TRBJ2-3, with TRBD2 identical over 9 bases. The TCR was taken from a human donor in a cohort sampled during active COVID-19. The CDR3 nucleotides are TGTGCCAGCAGCTTCGAGACTAGCGGAGCCCGCACAGATACGCAGTATTTT. This gives the protein CASSFETSGARTDTQYF.